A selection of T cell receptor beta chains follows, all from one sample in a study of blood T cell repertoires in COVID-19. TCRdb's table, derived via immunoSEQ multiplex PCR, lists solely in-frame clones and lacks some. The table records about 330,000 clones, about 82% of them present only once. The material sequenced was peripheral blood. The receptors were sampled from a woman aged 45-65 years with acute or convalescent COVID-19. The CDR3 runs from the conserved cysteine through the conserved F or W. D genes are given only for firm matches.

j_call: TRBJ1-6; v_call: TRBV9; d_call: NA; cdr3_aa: CASSVRSSPLHF
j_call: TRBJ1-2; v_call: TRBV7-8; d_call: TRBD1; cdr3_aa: CASSLATGQGGNYGYTF
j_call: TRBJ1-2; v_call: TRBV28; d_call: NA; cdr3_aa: CASSAGQNYGYTF
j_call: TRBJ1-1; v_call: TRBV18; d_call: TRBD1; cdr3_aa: CASSPRTGENTEAFF
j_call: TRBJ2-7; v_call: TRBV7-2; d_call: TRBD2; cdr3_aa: CASSLESGQRERNEQYF
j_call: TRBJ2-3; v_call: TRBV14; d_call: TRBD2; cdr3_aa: CASSDPRLAVGTQYF
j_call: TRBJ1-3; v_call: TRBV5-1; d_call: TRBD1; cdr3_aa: CASSPNTGTGELRNTIYF
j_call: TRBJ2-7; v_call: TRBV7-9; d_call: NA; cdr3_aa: CASSLRGGNEQYF
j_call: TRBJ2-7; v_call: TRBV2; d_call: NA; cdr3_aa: CASAPPGDYEQYF
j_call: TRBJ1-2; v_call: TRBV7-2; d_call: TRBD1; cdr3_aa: CASSLGLGTGGVPGILHTF
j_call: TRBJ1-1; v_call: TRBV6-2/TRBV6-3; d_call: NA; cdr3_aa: CASSYSLGRGLDTEAFF
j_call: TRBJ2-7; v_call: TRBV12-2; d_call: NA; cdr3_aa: CASRVWTSRTYEQYF
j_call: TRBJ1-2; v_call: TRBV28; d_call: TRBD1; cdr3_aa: CAINRGLNGYTF
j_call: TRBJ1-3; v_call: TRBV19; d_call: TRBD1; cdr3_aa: CASGQASSGNTIYF
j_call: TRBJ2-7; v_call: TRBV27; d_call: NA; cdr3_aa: CASSQTGSYEQYF
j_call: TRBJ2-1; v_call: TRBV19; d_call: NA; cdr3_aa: CASSMWGYGGNEQFF
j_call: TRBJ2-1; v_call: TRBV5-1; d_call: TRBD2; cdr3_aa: CASSTRLAASYNEQFF
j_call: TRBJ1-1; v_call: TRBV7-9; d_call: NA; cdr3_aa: CASSPGQDTEAFF
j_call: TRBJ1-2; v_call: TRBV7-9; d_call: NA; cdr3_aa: CASSRQDYGYTF
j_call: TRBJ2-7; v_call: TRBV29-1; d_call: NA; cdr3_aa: CSVDQGTTYEQYF
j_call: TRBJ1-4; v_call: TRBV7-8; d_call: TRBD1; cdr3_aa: CASSLVQGAREKLFF
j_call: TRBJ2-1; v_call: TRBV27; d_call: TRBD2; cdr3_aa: CASRGLAGGGEQFF
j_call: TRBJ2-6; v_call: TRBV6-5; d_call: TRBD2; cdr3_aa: CAVRLAGGANVLTF
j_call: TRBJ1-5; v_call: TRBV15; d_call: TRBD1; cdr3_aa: CATSRGTGGDQPQHF
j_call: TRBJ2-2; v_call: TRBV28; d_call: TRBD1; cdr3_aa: CASSSTGLSGELFF
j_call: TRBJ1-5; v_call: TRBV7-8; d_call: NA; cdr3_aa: CASSPNYYSNQPQHF
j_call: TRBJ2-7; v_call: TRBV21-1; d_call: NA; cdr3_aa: CASSSGGKGEQYF
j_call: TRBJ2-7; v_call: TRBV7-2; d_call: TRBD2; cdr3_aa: CASSLGGAGVEQYF
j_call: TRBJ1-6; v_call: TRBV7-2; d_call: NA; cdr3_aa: CASSLRSAPPGTSPLHF
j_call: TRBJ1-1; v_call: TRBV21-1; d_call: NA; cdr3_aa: CASKAGQQNTEAFF
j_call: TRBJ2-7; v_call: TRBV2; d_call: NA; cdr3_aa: CASRGTWPSAYEQYF
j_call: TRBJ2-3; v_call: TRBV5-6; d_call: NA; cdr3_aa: CASSSDRSGFNTQYF
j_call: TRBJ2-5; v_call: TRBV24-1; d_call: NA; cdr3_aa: CATSDFNRGQETQYF
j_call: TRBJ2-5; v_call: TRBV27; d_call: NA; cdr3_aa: CASSFSVGETQYF
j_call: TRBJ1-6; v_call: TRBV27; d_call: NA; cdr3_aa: CASSFGGRNSPLHF
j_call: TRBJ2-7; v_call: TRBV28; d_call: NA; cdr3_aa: CASSLPGYEQYF
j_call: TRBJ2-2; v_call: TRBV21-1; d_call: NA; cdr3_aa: CASSKGGGRDTGELFF
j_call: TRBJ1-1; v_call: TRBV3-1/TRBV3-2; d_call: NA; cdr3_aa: CASSQQMNTEAFF
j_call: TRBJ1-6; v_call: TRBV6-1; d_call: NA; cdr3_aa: CASSGGVVDNSPLHF
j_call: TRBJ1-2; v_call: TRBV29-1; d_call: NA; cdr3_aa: CSVERDYRDGYTF
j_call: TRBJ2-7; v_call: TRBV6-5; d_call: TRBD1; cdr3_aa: CASSYRRGPEQYF
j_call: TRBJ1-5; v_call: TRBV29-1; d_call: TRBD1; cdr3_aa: CSVGTGRRNQPQHF
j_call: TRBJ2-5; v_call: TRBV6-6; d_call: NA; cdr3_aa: CASSPTYYEVWIPQGETQYF
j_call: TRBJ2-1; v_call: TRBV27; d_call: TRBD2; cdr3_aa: CASSLGVAGGFEQFF
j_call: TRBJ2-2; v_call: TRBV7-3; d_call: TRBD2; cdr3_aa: CASSKTTSGDGNGELFF
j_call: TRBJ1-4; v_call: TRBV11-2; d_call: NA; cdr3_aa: CASSLGGATNEKLFF
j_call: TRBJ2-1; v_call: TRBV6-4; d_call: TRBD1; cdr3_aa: CASSDSLQGAGEQFF
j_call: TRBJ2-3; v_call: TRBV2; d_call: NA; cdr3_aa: CASRQGPSTDTQYF
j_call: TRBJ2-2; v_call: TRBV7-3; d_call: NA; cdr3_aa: CASSSNALRGATGELFF
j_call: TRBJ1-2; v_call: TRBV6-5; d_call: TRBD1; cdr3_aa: CATRTGARYGYTF
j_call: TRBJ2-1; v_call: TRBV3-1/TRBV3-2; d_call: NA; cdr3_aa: CASSKKGGTSSSYNEQFF